This T cell receptor beta chain comes out of a study of blood T cell repertoires in COVID-19. Study-level information: The United States, Italy and Spain supplied acute and convalescent COVID-19 samples. T cells, B-cell-depleted T cells, or PBMCs supplied cDNA or gDNA.

Germline lookup yields CDR1 MDHEN and CDR2 SYDVKM. The CDR3 is 14 amino acids. V was pared by 7 bases and J by 6 bases, with 7 bases of the junction left unmatched. This table comes from immunoSEQ multiplex PCR, and its TCRdb copy is limited to in-frame clones, with some not included. The sample lists just over 300,000 clones, just over 85% occurring once. Sequencing input: PBMCs or T cells enriched from blood (not recorded which). The sequence derives from a man aged 30 to 39 who had recovered from COVID-19. V usage is TRBV28 and J usage is TRBJ2-4; 9 nucleotides line up with TRBD1. The CDR3 coding sequence is TGTGCCAGCAAAAGACCGGGACAGGGAAACATTCAGTACTTC. As protein: CASKRPGQGNIQYF. Full variable domain (remainder filled in from reference TRBV28 and TRBJ2-4): DVKVTQSSRYLVKRTGEKVFLECVQDMDHENMFWYRQDPGLGLRLIYFSYDVKMKEKGDIPEGYSVSREKKERFSLILESASTNQTSMYLCASKRPGQGNIQYFGAGTRLSVL.